Listed below are T cell receptor beta chains from one sample, sequenced in a study of CD8 T cells in Susac syndrome. TCRdb re-derived calls from the immunoSEQ multiplex PCR reads in MiXCR, one entry per CDR3 protein. The repertoire has 150,000 to 180,000 distinct CDR3 sequences, roughly 96% of them found once; the top ten carry roughly 0.15%. The sequenced material came from CD8+ T cells from PBMCs. These receptors all stem from a human donor with multiple sclerosis. Each CDR3 is given with its conserved first and last residue. The D gene is left open where the match is weak. Size is omitted from some rows. Given values are once, few, many or a class for expanded clones.

clone size	V gene	J gene	D gene	CDR3 DNA	CDR3 protein
-	TRBV30	TRBJ1-2	-	TGTGCCTGGAGTTTAGAAAAGTCCTATGGCTACACCTTC	CAWSLEKSYGYTF
-	TRBV6-1	TRBJ2-1	-	TGTGCCAGCAGTGAATTTCCGGACTCCTACAATGAGCAGTTCTTC	CASSEFPDSYNEQFF
-	TRBV27	TRBJ2-1	TRBD1	TGTGCCAGCAGGGGACAGGGGGTTACTGAGCAGTTCTTC	CASRGQGVTEQFF
-	TRBV6-6	TRBJ1-1	-	TGTGCCAGCAGCCTGACGGGGGGTAGAACTGAAGCTTTCTTT	CASSLTGGRTEAFF
once	TRBV7-9	TRBJ2-1	TRBD2	TGTGCCACCTCCCCTAGCGGGGGGGCCAATGAGCAGTTCTTC	CATSPSGGANEQFF
-	TRBV29-1	TRBJ2-3	-	TGCAGCGTTGATCTCCCCACAGATACGCAGTATTTT	CSVDLPTDTQYF
-	TRBV3-1	TRBJ2-3	-	TGTGCCAGCAGCCAAGAGAACATTCTCTTTGGAGATACGCAGTATTTT	CASSQENILFGDTQYF
-	TRBV20-1	TRBJ2-1	TRBD2	TGCAGTGCCTTAGCGGGGGGCCTATACAATGAGCAGTTCTTC	CSALAGGLYNEQFF
-	TRBV14	TRBJ2-1	TRBD2	TGTGCCAGCAGCCCCAATCCTAGCGGGGGGGCCTGGGATGAGCAGTTCTTC	CASSPNPSGGAWDEQFF
-	TRBV12-5	TRBJ1-3	-	TGTGCTAGTGTTTTAAACACCATATATTTT	CASVLNTIYF
-	TRBV2	TRBJ2-1	-	TGTGCCAGCCCCGGGGAGGAAACTGAGCAGTTCTTC	CASPGEETEQFF
-	TRBV5-6	TRBJ2-1	-	TGTGCCAGCAGGGTGCGGAACTACAATGAGCAGTTCTTC	CASRVRNYNEQFF
-	TRBV20-1	TRBJ2-3	-	TGCAGTGCTAGAGATGGAGGGGAGGGCACAGATACGCAGTATTTT	CSARDGGEGTDTQYF
-	TRBV29-1	TRBJ2-3	-	TGCAGCGTTGACGCGACTAGCACAGATACGCAGTATTTT	CSVDATSTDTQYF
-	TRBV10-3	TRBJ2-6	-	TGTGCCATCAGTGAGAGAGGGACTGGGGCCAACGTCCTGACTTTC	CAISERGTGANVLTF
-	TRBV12-3/TRBV12-4	TRBJ2-3	-	TGTGCCAGCAGCTCCCCGGCCCTCACAGATACGCAGTATTTT	CASSSPALTDTQYF
many	TRBV27	TRBJ1-1	-	TGTGCCAGCAGTTTGGGGGGGAACACTGAAGCTTTCTTT	CASSLGGNTEAFF
-	TRBV20-1	TRBJ2-7	-	TGCAGTGCTAGAGATGAGACCCCTAGTCAGTACTTC	CSARDETPSQYF
-	TRBV7-9	TRBJ2-3	TRBD1	TGTGCCAGCAGCTTAGCCCGGACAGGGAACACAGATACGCAGTATTTT	CASSLARTGNTDTQYF
-	TRBV15	TRBJ2-5	-	TGTGCCACCAGCAGAGATAAGCCTGCCGTCCAGTACTTC	CATSRDKPAVQYF
-	TRBV6-5	TRBJ1-1	-	TGTGCCAGCAGTTACTCTACTGCCCGAACTGAAGCTTTCTTT	CASSYSTARTEAFF
-	TRBV18	TRBJ2-1	-	TGTGCCAGCTCACCAGTCCGGGGTAGTTCCTACAATGAGCAGTTCTTC	CASSPVRGSSYNEQFF
-	TRBV21-1	TRBJ1-5	-	TGTGCCAGCAGCGGCAGTCGCAATCAGCCCCAGCATTTT	CASSGSRNQPQHF
-	TRBV30	TRBJ2-1	-	TGTGCCTGGAGTCCCGGGACAAGATACAATGAGCAGTTCTTC	CAWSPGTRYNEQFF
once	TRBV3-1	TRBJ1-2	-	TGTGCCAGCAGCCCCGGGGGGCCAGAGGGCTACACCTTC	CASSPGGPEGYTF